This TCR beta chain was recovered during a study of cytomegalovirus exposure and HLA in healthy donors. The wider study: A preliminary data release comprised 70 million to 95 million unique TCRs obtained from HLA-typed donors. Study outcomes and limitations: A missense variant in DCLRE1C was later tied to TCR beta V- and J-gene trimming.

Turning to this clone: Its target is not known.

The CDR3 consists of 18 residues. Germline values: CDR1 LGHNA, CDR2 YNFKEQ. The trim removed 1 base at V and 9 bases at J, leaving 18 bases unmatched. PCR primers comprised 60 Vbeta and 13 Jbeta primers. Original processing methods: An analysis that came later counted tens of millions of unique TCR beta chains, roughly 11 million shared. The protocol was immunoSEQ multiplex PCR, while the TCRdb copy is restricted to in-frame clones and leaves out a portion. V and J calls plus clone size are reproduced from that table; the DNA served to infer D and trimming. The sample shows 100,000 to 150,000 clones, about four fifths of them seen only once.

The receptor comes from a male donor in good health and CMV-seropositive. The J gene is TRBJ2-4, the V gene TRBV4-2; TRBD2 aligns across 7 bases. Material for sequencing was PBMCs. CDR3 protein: CASSQGVGRAGELVIQYF. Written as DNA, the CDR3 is TGTGCCAGCAGCCAAGGGGTGGGGAGGGCGGGAGAATTGGTCATTCAGTACTTC.